The entry that follows covers one T cell receptor (beta chain) sequence. Its antigen is unknown. There are no base qualities to consult, and no much larger clone falls within one base. Taken from the germline V gene (reference sequence), the CDR1 and CDR2 loops are DFQATT and SNEGSKA. V and J are truncated by 0 bases and 8 bases respectively, leaving an intervening sequence of 13 bases. The CDR3 runs 13 amino acids, cysteine and phenylalanine included. Only CDR3 DNA remains: 39 bases, in frame from the first base. The library was obtained by PCR. DNA from cultured CD4+ T cells was subjected to TCR sequencing with the Oncomine TCR Beta short-read assay at the Johns Hopkins FTIC core. The QIAamp micro DNA kit was used to extract genomic DNA from the cultured CD4+ T cells. The Oncomine TCR Beta libraries from cultured CD4+ T cells were pooled using unique dual indexes and then sequenced on an Illumina iSeq 100. On the authors' methods: Non-productive sequences were removed, and CDR3s not starting with C, not ending with F or W, or shorter than 7 amino acids were discarded. The MANAFEST web application identified antigen-specific clonotypes by comparing peptide-stimulated wells against reference wells and other culture wells. An FDR below 0.05, an odds ratio above 5, and a productive frequency above 0.1% in at least two of three replicate wells were required for clones to be considered positive. Cross-reactive clonotypes were defined as significantly expanded in both SARS-CoV-2 spike wells and at least one common cold coronavirus spike condition. Similarity between CDR3 sequences was evaluated in R version 3.6.1 using Levenshtein distances (stringdist) and unrooted phylogenetic trees (ape). TCRdb cleaned the public reads at Q25 with fastp, built clones with MiXCR and kept in-frame beta chains. CDR3 protein duplicates are merged, each entry listing the most common genes and DNA. TCRdb, not the authors, supplied the V and J calls. For this sample the table gives 12,000 or so distinct CDR3 sequences, of which around 58% were detected only once. Clones ranked in the top ten supply about 13% of the sample.

The data belong to a study of vaccination and CD4 T cells after COVID-19 (dated 2022 in TCRdb). Context from the whole study: Convalescent patients had a positive SARS-CoV-2 result on nasal swab PCR, and of these patients, several had mild disease and one had severe disease. The convalescent cohort included six males and four females, with two Hispanic individuals, seven Caucasians, two Asians and one multiracial person. Two doses of either the Pfizer-BioNTech BNT162b2 vaccine (n=8) or the Moderna mRNA-1273 vaccine (n=2) were administered to participants. Post-COVID blood samples from convalescent patients were collected a median of roughly 100 days after diagnosis, with a range of roughly 35 to 180 days. The time from the second vaccine dose to post-vaccine blood sampling had a median of roughly 70 days and ranged from about 14 to 250 days. The cultures were stimulated with overlapping spike peptide pools from SARS-CoV-2 and from the common cold coronaviruses HCoV-NL63, HCoV-OC43 and HCoV-229E. As controls, cultures received a CEFX viral epitope pool (the positive control), an HIV-1 Nef peptide pool (the negative control), or no peptide at all. In 10 COVID-19 convalescent patients and a handful of infection-naive healthy vaccine recipients, researchers compared the spike-specific CD4+ TCR repertoire from before mRNA vaccination with the repertoire from after. Overall study outcomes, separate from this receptor: Among convalescent patients, a median roughly 90% of the SARS-CoV-2-reactive clones seen after vaccination appeared only after vaccination, which suggests priming specific to the vaccine. The median number of SARS-CoV-2-reactive clonotypes rose from about 19 after infection to some 37 after vaccination, but the change was not significant. Nearly all vaccine-specific clones in convalescent patients (304 of 307) were mono-reactive for SARS-CoV-2 spike rather than cross-reactive with common cold coronaviruses. Only a relatively small number of convalescent patients were included in the study, and early timepoints following natural infection were not analyzed.

What this sample's treatment or condition label stands for: roughly ten-day PBMC culture with coronavirus spike peptide pools or control peptides (ViraFEST assay). The ViraFEST assay, used in the study, expanded antigen-specific T cells with peptide pools and then identified the expanded clonotypes through TCR sequencing. Positive SARS-CoV-2 PCR tests in the convalescent patients dated from March to December 2020, before Alpha, Beta and Delta variants emerged in the United States. Each well held two million PBMCs cultured with 9 to 10 ug/ml peptide pools in IMDM containing 5% human AB serum and 7.5 to 10 IU/ml IL-2. Half of the culture medium was replaced with fresh IL-2-containing medium on days 3 and 7. CD4+ T cells were isolated after about nine days of culture through negative selection using the EasySep CD4+ T cell isolation kit. Ficoll-Paque Plus gradient centrifugation was used to isolate PBMCs from whole blood, and the isolated PBMCs were then either used fresh or cryopreserved at -140C. Each culture condition was generally run in triplicate wells.

This TCR derives from a human donor who had recovered from COVID-19. This chain is built from TRBV20-1 and TRBJ1-2; TRBD1 is a weak D gene call, 6 bases matching. The sample was CD4+ T cells from blood, cultured in vitro. CDR3 loop: CSARETGQIGYTF. The base sequence is TGCAGTGCTAGAGAGACAGGCCAAATCGGCTACACCTTC.